The source of this TCR beta chain is a study of metastatic and nonmetastatic thyroid tumors. Per the study methods: A papillary thyroid cancer distant-metastasis classifier was built from CDR3 differences across clinicopathological groups. TCRdb re-clonotyped the PCR reads via MiXCR. The V and J calls were not made by the authors but by TCRdb's processing. Among 3,500 to 4,000 clones listed, around 40% were seen once. Trimming removed 3 bases from V and 8 bases from J; junction bases left unmatched: 6. The CDR3 loop spans 15 amino acids. Germline V gene sequence: CDR1 LGHNA, CDR2 YSLEER. Study results and limitations: Patients with malignant thyroid tumors reportedly had significantly higher TCR beta diversity than those with benign nodules, in blood and tumor.

On this clone: Antigen: not known.

No patient had received any treatment before thyroid surgery. Sequencing was carried out using tumor tissue. The chain recombines TRBV4-3 with TRBJ1-3; 11 bases fit TRBD1. The TCR sequence derives from a male donor with papillary thyroid cancer or a benign thyroid nodule (not recorded which). Some clones in this sample may be carry-over from other donors' samples. For the CDR3, the DNA is TGCGCCAGCAGCCATCTAGGACAGGGGGCGGACACCATATATTTT. Translation gives CASSHLGQGADTIYF.